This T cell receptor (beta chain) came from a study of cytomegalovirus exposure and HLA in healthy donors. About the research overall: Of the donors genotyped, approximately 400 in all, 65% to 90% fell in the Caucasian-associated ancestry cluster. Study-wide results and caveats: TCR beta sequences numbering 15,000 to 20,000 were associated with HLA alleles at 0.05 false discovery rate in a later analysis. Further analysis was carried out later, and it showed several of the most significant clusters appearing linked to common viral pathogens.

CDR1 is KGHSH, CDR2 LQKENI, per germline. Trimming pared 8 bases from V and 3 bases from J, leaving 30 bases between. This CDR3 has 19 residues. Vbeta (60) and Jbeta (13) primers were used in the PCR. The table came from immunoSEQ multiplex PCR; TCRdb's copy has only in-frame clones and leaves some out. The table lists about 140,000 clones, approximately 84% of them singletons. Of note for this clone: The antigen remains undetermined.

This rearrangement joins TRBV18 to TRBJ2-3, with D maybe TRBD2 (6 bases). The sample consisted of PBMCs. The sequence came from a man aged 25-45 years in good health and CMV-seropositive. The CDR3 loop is CASRPRVPRTETRTDTQYF. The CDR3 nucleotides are TGTGCCAGCCGCCCGAGAGTCCCCCGGACTGAGACTAGGACAGATACGCAGTATTTT.